The TCR beta chain under discussion was sequenced for a study of blood T cell repertoires in COVID-19. Across the whole study: Samples came from the United States, Italy and Spain, spanning acute and convalescent COVID-19. T cells, B-cell-depleted T cells, or PBMCs provided the cDNA or gDNA that served as material.

The CDR3 runs to 14 residues. V was clipped by 8 bases and J by 2 bases, with 15 bases between them. Germline V lookup: CDR1 SNHLY, CDR2 FYNNEI. Original processing methods: Quantification of nucleated cells was approximated via reference gene primer amplification. The data were produced by immunoSEQ multiplex PCR, yet TCRdb's version contains in-frame clones alone and is incomplete. That table supplies the V and J calls and clone size; D and trimming were determined from the DNA. The profile covers more than 45,000 clones, with about nine tenths appearing a single time and around 15% taken by the ten largest.

The J gene is TRBJ1-2, the V gene TRBV2; TRBD1 is a possible D gene (6 bases). Sequenced: peripheral blood. This clonotype was obtained from a man between 65 and 85 years old with acute or convalescent COVID-19. CDR3 in amino acids: CASGSTGTNYGYTF. CDR3 nucleotide sequence: TGTGCCAGCGGATCGACCGGGACAAACTATGGCTACACCTTC.